The present TCR beta chain was sequenced within a study of T cell repertoires in cytomegalovirus infection. The wider study: An indication of both CMV infection and matching HLA type came from public TCR beta signatures. Study-wide points: Using cumulative public TCR beta family frequency, the authors identified those who carried CMV together with the relevant HLA. CMV-specific HLA-C-restricted TCR beta clonotypes dominated the ex vivo response.

A word on this clonotype: Its target is unknown.

This CDR3 is built from 15 residues. Trimming cost V 4 bases and J 1 base, with 13 bases left between them. Germline CDR1 and CDR2: MDHEN and SYDVKM. From the reads, TCRdb called clonotypes with MiXCR, one entry per CDR3 protein. The table shows more than 650,000 distinct CDR3 sequences, with 35% occurring only once. This chain joins TRBV28 and TRBJ1-2, with a possible D match to TRBD1 (5 bases). This sequence was found in a human donor in good health (CMV status not recorded). Some clones in this sample may be carry-over from other donors' samples. The sample taken for sequencing was PBMCs. The CDR3 coding sequence is TGTGCCAGCAGTTCCGGGGGGGGGGGTAACTATGGCTACACCTTC. Protein sequence: CASSSGGGGNYGYTF.